This is a list of T cell receptor beta chains from one sample in a study of cytomegalovirus exposure and HLA in healthy donors. Assay: immunoSEQ multiplex PCR; the TCRdb copy retains only in-frame clones and omits some. The data show 130,000 or so clones, 65% to 80% seen once. The sample comprised PBMCs. The receptors here all came from a woman between 40 and 50 years old in good health and CMV-seropositive. The conserved cysteine and the conserved F or W are not part of the CDR3 here. Each record gives: J gene, V gene, D gene, CDR3 length, CDR3 protein. A D gene is named only where the DNA matches it firmly.

TRBJ2-7 | TRBV28 | . | 11 | ASSQASSYEQY
TRBJ2-7 | TRBV21-1 | . | 12 | ASSKNHYSYEQY
TRBJ1-1 | TRBV6-5 | . | 12 | ASSSDRQNTEAF
TRBJ2-3 | TRBV5-6 | . | 13 | ASSLVGGSTDTQY
TRBJ2-3 | TRBV4-2 | TRBD1 | 15 | ASSQDTPGQGTDTQY
TRBJ1-1 | TRBV18 | . | 11 | ATTPAGRTEAF
TRBJ1-1 | TRBV7-9 | . | 10 | ASSLSDKGAF
TRBJ2-5 | TRBV5-1 | . | 11 | ASSLGPGETQY
TRBJ1-1 | TRBV29-1 | . | 10 | SVDAGDTEAF
TRBJ2-3 | TRBV15 | . | 13 | ATSRVLGGHHTQY
TRBJ1-2 | TRBV6-5 | . | 11 | ASPTTQGEGYT
TRBJ2-3 | TRBV11-2 | . | 11 | ASSLLLEDTQY
TRBJ2-7 | TRBV2 | . | 13 | ASSEVTAVPDEQY
TRBJ1-1 | TRBV9 | . | 12 | ASSVGQGNTEAF
TRBJ1-1 | TRBV5-4 | . | 13 | ASSPLGQMNTEAF
TRBJ1-1 | TRBV7-6 | . | 12 | ASSLGQVNTEAF
TRBJ1-6 | TRBV7-2 | TRBD1 | 14 | ASSQSRDRARSPLH
TRBJ2-1 | TRBV15 | TRBD2 | 13 | ATSSGTSPYNEQF
TRBJ2-5 | TRBV11-2 | . | 9 | ASSEAETQY
TRBJ1-1 | TRBV6-5 | . | 11 | ASVDRPNTEAF
TRBJ1-1 | TRBV6-5 | TRBD1 | 13 | ASSGHRGQDTEAF
TRBJ2-1 | TRBV12-5 | TRBD2 | 15 | ASGPGTSVFLYNEQF
TRBJ1-6 | TRBV19 | . | 14 | AARIGGGSYNSPLH
TRBJ2-5 | TRBV10-3 | TRBD2 | 12 | AIRGVGGQETQY
TRBJ2-1 | TRBV29-1 | TRBD2 | 13 | SVRGVLADYNEQF
TRBJ1-1 | TRBV14 | TRBD1 | 13 | ASSQIRQGNTEAF
TRBJ2-7 | TRBV30 | TRBD2 | 11 | AWNLGGVGEQY
TRBJ1-2 | TRBV5-6 | . | 14 | ASSSGSGQPNYGYT
TRBJ2-3 | TRBV7-2 | . | 11 | ASSSPLADTQY
TRBJ2-3 | TRBV29-1 | . | 12 | SVGGAGSADTQY
TRBJ2-7 | TRBV28 | TRBD2 | 13 | ASSLLAGGPWEQY
TRBJ2-1 | TRBV9 | TRBD2 | 15 | ASSGISGRQTNNEQF
TRBJ1-2 | TRBV5-1 | . | 17 | ASSLLPQRPGHDEDGYT
TRBJ2-2 | TRBV7-8 | TRBD2 | 16 | ASSPGLAGGMDTGELF
TRBJ1-2 | TRBV5-1 | TRBD1 | 11 | ASSGQGNYGYT
TRBJ2-1 | TRBV6-5 | TRBD2 | 12 | ASVAGGLLGEQF
TRBJ2-7 | TRBV9 | TRBD2 | 12 | ASSPELAGYEQY
TRBJ2-5 | TRBV25-1 | . | 10 | ASSEPQETQY
TRBJ2-3 | TRBV7-8 | TRBD2 | 12 | ASSRGGRTDTQY
TRBJ2-1 | TRBV29-1 | . | 15 | SVVHNLGQAGYNEQF
TRBJ2-3 | TRBV6-1 | . | 11 | ASRAGASDTQY
TRBJ2-1 | TRBV9 | TRBD1 | 17 | ASSVEGTAHMRSYNEQF
TRBJ1-1 | TRBV23-1 | . | 10 | ASILLSAEAF
TRBJ2-7 | TRBV27 | TRBD1 | 12 | ASSLTGNFYEQY
TRBJ1-1 | TRBV5-8 | TRBD1 | 11 | ASSSDREAEAF
TRBJ1-4 | TRBV27 | . | 12 | ASSPTGLNEKLF
TRBJ2-3 | TRBV4-1 | . | 14 | ASSQALQGVSDTQY
TRBJ2-3 | TRBV30 | TRBD2 | 13 | AWSPASGSTDTQY
TRBJ1-2 | TRBV6-1 | . | 11 | ASSLASNYGYT
TRBJ2-2 | TRBV5-1 | . | 12 | ASSPGSGSGELF
TRBJ2-3 | TRBV5-1 | TRBD1 | 13 | ASSEEQGVRNTQY
TRBJ2-3 | TRBV21-1 | . | 13 | ASPDRGRATDTQY
. | TRBV5-1 | . | 13 | ASSLDLSGTYEQY
TRBJ2-5 | TRBV9 | . | 13 | ASSVAGWYQETQY
TRBJ2-3 | TRBV5-4 | . | 14 | ASSSDRAGSADTQY